The 25 T cell receptor beta chains presented below share a single source sample, sequenced in a study of post-analysis software for immune sequencing data (dated by TCRdb to between 2014 and 2017). Paper-wide results and their limitations: Patients showed significantly higher frequencies than controls for a handful of TRBV segments, among them TRBV5-6, TRBV5-1 and TRBV20-1.

The antigens of these receptors remain unknown. Library preparation employed PCR. TCRdb names Illumina HiSeq 2500 as the instrument used. Unique molecular identifiers were incorporated into TCR beta cDNA libraries to reduce PCR and sequencing biases. In TCRdb, the public reads were trimmed at Q25 with fastp and aligned with MiXCR, with productive beta chains retained. A single entry per CDR3 protein holds the most common genes and DNA from its merged rows. This sample comprises hundreds of thousands of distinct CDR3 sequences, around 64% of them detected only once. The top ten clones comprise roughly 12% of the sample. The sequenced sample consisted of blood. The receptors originated from a girl aged 2 to 9 with multiple sclerosis.

V gene TRBV20-1 combines with J gene TRBJ2-1; tentative D call: TRBD2 (5 bases). Trimming shortened V by 5 bases and J by 0 bases, and 17 bases separated the two germline ends. Germline CDR1 DFQATT, CDR2 SNEGSKA (reference sequence). This CDR3 spans 16 amino acids. CDR3 sequence (DNA): TGCAGTGCTTCGGCGTTAAGCGGAAGCTCCTACAATGAGCAGTTCTTC. Its protein is CSASALSGSSYNEQFF.

This clonotype was detected a few times. The genes are TRBV20-1 and TRBJ2-3; 11 nucleotides align to TRBD2. CDR3 length equals 17 residues. The trim removed 2 bases at V and 2 bases at J, leaving 9 bases unmatched. Germline V gene data show CDR1 as DFQATT and CDR2 as SNEGSKA (reference sequence). The CDR3 DNA reads as TGCAGTGCTAGACTAGCGGGGGGAGCTTCCTACACAGATACGCAGTATTTT. This translates into CSARLAGGASYTDTQYF.

The genes are TRBV12-3 or TRBV12-4 and TRBJ1-1; unclear D gene. Between the trimmed V and J ends, which lost 5 bases and 0 bases, there was a span of 7 bases. This CDR3 has 13 amino acids. The DNA for the CDR3 is TGTGCCAGCAGTGCTTCTCTGAACACTGAAGCTTTCTTT. It yields the protein CASSASLNTEAFF.

The gene calls are TRBV7-6 and TRBJ2-7; TRBD2 agrees at 7 bases. CDR1 is SGHVS, CDR2 FNYEAQ, per germline. Trimming removed 4 bases from V and 2 bases from J; junction bases left unmatched: 8. This CDR3 has 15 residues. In DNA form, the CDR3 reads TGTGCCAGCAGCTACGTACTAGCGTTACCCTACGAGCAGTACTTC. This encodes CASSYVLALPYEQYF.

The chain joins TRBV4-3 to TRBJ1-4, with D possibly TRBD1 on 5 matching bases. Trimming shortened V by 3 bases and J by 8 bases, and 16 bases separated the two germline ends. Germline CDR1 is LGHNA and CDR2 is YSLEER. This CDR3 is 15 amino acids long. CDR3 in DNA: TGCGCCAGCAGCCACAGAACCGGGGACGTAGAAAAACTGTTTTTT. It is translated as CASSHRTGDVEKLFF.

The chain recombines TRBV6-5 with TRBJ2-1; D not resolved. V lost 6 bases and J 5 bases, leaving 17 bases between the germline ends. This CDR3 region has 15 residues. The germline V gene has CDR1 MNHEY and CDR2 SVGAGI. CDR3 amino acids: CASSLGRKVHNEQFF. The CDR3 DNA reads TGTGCCAGCAGCCTAGGACGGAAGGTTCACAATGAGCAGTTCTTC.

This chain links TRBV10-3 with TRBJ2-1; weak D call: TRBD1 (6 bases). In germline, CDR1 is ENHRY, CDR2 SYGVKD. This CDR3 spans 14 amino acids. Deletions cut 3 bases from V and 4 bases from J, with 10 bases between. The CDR3 nucleotides read TGTGCCATCAGTGATTGGACAGTGTACAATGAGCAGTTCTTC. It is translated as CAISDWTVYNEQFF.

This chain uses TRBV6-2 or TRBV6-3 with TRBJ1-5, with D unresolved. V was pared by 6 bases and J by 7 bases, with 10 bases between. Germline values: CDR1 MNHEY, CDR2 SVGEGT. The CDR3 runs to 12 residues. The CDR3 reads CASRRPGQPQHF. The CDR3 DNA reads TGTGCCAGCAGGCGACCCGGGCAGCCCCAGCATTTT.

The V call is TRBV10-3, the J call TRBJ2-4; weak D call: TRBD2 (6 bases). V lost 0 bases and J lost 13, with 10 bases in between. The CDR3 contains 12 residues. Germline lookup yields CDR1 ENHRY and CDR2 SYGVKD. CDR3 in DNA: TGTGCCATCAGTGAGTCGCGGGGCCTCCAGTACTTC. The encoded protein is CAISESRGLQYF.

This clonotype was counted a few times. V is TRBV10-2 and J is TRBJ2-3; D is perhaps TRBD1 (5 bases). CDR3 length: 12 residues. Germline CDR1 reads WSHSY; CDR2 reads SAAADI. Trimming took 11 bases from V and 0 from J, leaving 9 bases between them. CDR3 amino acids: CAAGYSTDTQYF. The CDR3 DNA follows: TGCGCCGCAGGGTATAGCACAGATACGCAGTATTTT.

The chain has TRBV27 and TRBJ1-2; D gene ambiguous. Germline V gives CDR1 MNHEY, CDR2 SMNVEV (reference sequence). The CDR3 consists of 13 residues. Trimming removed 9 bases at V and 2 bases at J, with 13 bases between. CDR3 region: CASGQAMNYGYTF. The CDR3 coding sequence is TGTGCCAGTGGCCAGGCGATGAACTATGGCTACACCTTC.

The V call is TRBV24-1, the J call TRBJ2-7; a possible D gene is TRBD1 (6 bases). The germline V gene has CDR1 KGHDR and CDR2 SFDVKD. The germline V and J ends were trimmed by 8 bases and 0 bases, with 13 bases remaining between them. CDR3 length equals 14 residues. Written as DNA, the CDR3 is TGTGCCACCACGAGACAGGAGAGCTCCTACGAGCAGTACTTC. It translates to CATTRQESSYEQYF.

The CDR3 sequence is CAISDRDPEDEQFF. For the CDR3, the DNA is TGTGCCATCAGTGACCGGGACCCTGAGGATGAGCAGTTCTTC. The chain has TRBV10-3 and TRBJ2-1, with D perhaps given as TRBD1 or TRBD2 (5 bases each). V gave up 3 bases and J gave up 8 bases, with 14 bases separating them. This CDR3 comprises 14 residues. CDR1 and CDR2 (germline): ENHRY, SYGVKD.

Details on this clonotype: A junction end diverges from the germline sequence, so it may reflect a read error. This sequence joins TRBV10-3 and TRBJ2-3; D unclear. Germline CDR1 and CDR2: ENHRY and SYGVKD. The CDR3 covers 14 residues. The CDR3, as DNA: TGTGCCATCAGTGATCCAGCCGATACAGACACGCAGTATTTT. Translation: CAISDPADTDTQYF.

The genes are TRBV7-2 and TRBJ2-1, with 8 bases matching TRBD2. With 5 bases clipped from V and 7 bases from J, the junction kept 10 bases outside the gene matches. The CDR3 runs 15 residues. The germline CDR1 and CDR2 sequences are SGHTA and FQGNSA. The CDR3: CASSPPGRARNEQFF. CDR3 nucleotide sequence: TGTGCCAGCAGCCCCCCCGGGAGGGCTCGAAATGAGCAGTTCTTC.

This clonotype came up a few times. The rearrangement joins TRBV7-9 to TRBJ2-3; no clear D gene. The ends were cut back, 2 bases at V and 2 bases at J, with 5 bases in the middle. CDR3 length equals 13 residues. CDR1 SEHNR and CDR2 FQNEAQ come from the germline V gene (reference sequence). The DNA for the CDR3 is TGTGCCAGCAGCTTACTCACCACAGATACGCAGTATTTT. As protein: CASSLLTTDTQYF.

The CDR3 DNA reads as TGTGCCAGCAGGGAGCTTAACCCCCTCGCGGGGAGTCCCTACAATGAGCAGTTCTTC. As protein: CASRELNPLAGSPYNEQFF. The V gene is TRBV7-9, the J gene TRBJ2-1; D might be TRBD2 (6 bases). Deletions cut 6 bases from V and 2 bases from J, with 26 bases between. The CDR3 is 19 residues long. The germline V gene has CDR1 SEHNR and CDR2 FQNEAQ (reference sequence).

This sequence joins TRBV6-2 or TRBV6-3 and TRBJ2-5, with 14 nucleotides matching TRBD2. Germline loops: CDR1 MNHEY, CDR2 SVGEGT. The CDR3 contains 18 residues. Trimming took 5 bases from V and 2 from J; bases not matched to a gene: 10. CDR3 region: CASSHRLAGGPGQETQYF. As DNA, the CDR3 is TGTGCCAGCAGTCACAGACTAGCGGGGGGGCCGGGTCAAGAGACCCAGTACTTC.

The chain couples TRBV29-1 to TRBJ2-2, with D perhaps TRBD1 or TRBD2 (6 bases each). CDR1 and CDR2 (germline): SQVTM, ANQGSEA. The CDR3 covers 14 residues. V shed 4 bases and J shed 6 bases, with 15 bases lying between them. CDR3 bases: TGCAGCGTTGGGTGGGGGGCTGGCGCCGGGGAGCTGTTTTTT. Protein product: CSVGWGAGAGELFF.

In DNA form, the CDR3 reads TGTGCCAGCAGCCACAGGGAGAACATTCAGTACTTC. Encoded protein: CASSHRENIQYF. The chain links TRBV11-3 to TRBJ2-5, with D tentatively TRBD1 (6 bases). The DNA end is more similar to TRBJ2-4, so the J call may be wrong. The CDR3 loop spans 12 amino acids. From germline, CDR1 is SGHNT and CDR2 YENEEA.

This rearrangement joins TRBV7-9 to TRBJ2-7; D unresolved. V lost 6 bases to trimming and J lost 3 bases, with 21 bases between them. The length of the CDR3 is 16 residues. Germline V lookup: CDR1 SEHNR, CDR2 FQNEAQ (reference sequence). CDR3 sequence (DNA): TGTGCCAGCAGAGGGCCCATCGGGCAAGACTTCTACGAGCAGTACTTC. This codes for CASRGPIGQDFYEQYF.

The chain recombines TRBV29-1 with TRBJ2-4, with 7 positions matching TRBD2. This CDR3 spans 11 amino acids. V was clipped by 1 base and J by 13 bases; unmatched bases: 4. Germline values: CDR1 SQVTM, CDR2 ANQGSEA. The CDR3 sequence is CSVEVSGAQYF. The CDR3 DNA follows: TGCAGCGTTGAAGTGAGCGGGGCCCAGTACTTC.

This sequence joins TRBV12-3 or TRBV12-4 and TRBJ1-1, with 7 nucleotides matching TRBD1. The CDR3 loop spans 14 amino acids. V gave up 7 bases and J gave up 1 base; unmatched junction bases: 6. The CDR3 region has the DNA TGTGCCAGCACCAAGGGACAGAGGAACACTGAAGCTTTCTTT. This sequence encodes CASTKGQRNTEAFF.

The rearrangement links TRBV7-9 to TRBJ2-7; 9 bases fit TRBD1. Germline V gives CDR1 SEHNR, CDR2 FQNEAQ (reference sequence). This CDR3 region has 17 residues. The trim removed 2 bases at V and 2 bases at J, leaving 10 bases unmatched. Written as DNA, the CDR3 is TGTGCCAGCAGCTTACTCCCGTCGGACAGGGGTACCTACGAGCAGTACTTC. It codes for CASSLLPSDRGTYEQYF.

The V gene is TRBV12-3 or TRBV12-4, the J gene TRBJ2-1; 7 bases fit TRBD2. V was clipped by 6 bases and J by 6 bases; unmatched bases: 11. The CDR3 has 15 amino acids. This chain's CDR3 is CASSRWGGGPNEQFF. In DNA form, the CDR3 reads TGTGCCAGCAGCCGCTGGGGCGGGGGACCCAATGAGCAGTTCTTC.